Listed below are T cell receptor beta chains from one sample, sequenced in a study of CD8+CD57+ T cells in acquired aplastic anemia. TCRdb reprocessed the reads with MiXCR, giving one entry per CDR3 protein. The table has 90,000 to 150,000 distinct CDR3 sequences, approximately 61% seen once. Material: sorted CD4+, CD8+, or CD8+CD57+ T cells (not recorded which) from PBMCs. The source of these receptors is a human donor with aplastic anemia. The CDR3 runs from the conserved cysteine through the conserved F or W. The order of the fields is V gene, D gene, J gene, clone size, CDR3 protein, CDR3 DNA. A D gene is named only where the DNA matches it firmly. Clone size is shown for a subset of rows, as once, few, many or a class of expanded clone.

V: TRBV5-8
D: NA
J: TRBJ2-7
size: once
CDR3: CASSLTTWEQYF
DNA: TGTGCCAGCAGCTTAACGACTTGGGAGCAGTACTTC

V: TRBV12-3/TRBV12-4
D: TRBD1
J: TRBJ1-1
size: NA
CDR3: CASTRDRAPEAFF
DNA: TGTGCCAGCACCCGGGACAGGGCTCCTGAAGCTTTCTTT

V: TRBV2
D: TRBD2
J: TRBJ2-5
size: NA
CDR3: CASSLVGTGGGRETQYF
DNA: TGTGCCAGCAGTCTCGTAGGGACTGGCGGGGGGCGGGAGACCCAGTACTTC

V: TRBV2
D: NA
J: TRBJ2-5
size: NA
CDR3: CASRISTGDQETQYF
DNA: TGTGCCAGCAGGATAAGTACGGGTGACCAAGAGACCCAGTACTTC

V: TRBV10-3
D: NA
J: TRBJ2-4
size: NA
CDR3: CAIRGSQDRAKNIQYF
DNA: TGTGCCATCAGGGGGTCCCAGGATAGGGCCAAAAACATTCAGTACTTC

V: TRBV6-1
D: NA
J: TRBJ2-7
size: few
CDR3: CASSTYVGTSSYEQYF
DNA: TGTGCCAGCAGTACGTACGTCGGGACGTCCTCCTACGAGCAGTACTTC

V: TRBV20-1
D: NA
J: TRBJ2-6
size: NA
CDR3: CSARVGTGGNVLTF
DNA: TGCAGTGCTAGGGTAGGCACTGGGGGCAACGTCCTGACTTTC

V: TRBV15
D: TRBD2
J: TRBJ2-7
size: few
CDR3: CATSRDEVAGVGQYF
DNA: TGTGCCACCAGCAGAGATGAAGTAGCGGGAGTAGGGCAGTACTTC

V: TRBV19
D: TRBD1
J: TRBJ2-1
size: NA
CDR3: CASSPVGQTILQQFF
DNA: TGTGCCAGTAGTCCAGTGGGACAGACGATACTACAGCAGTTCTTC

V: TRBV24-1
D: NA
J: TRBJ2-1
size: NA
CDR3: CATSDPQYNEQFF
DNA: TGTGCCACCAGTGATCCCCAGTACAATGAGCAGTTCTTC

V: TRBV29-1
D: NA
J: TRBJ2-3
size: once
CDR3: CSVVNREPDTQYF
DNA: TGCAGCGTTGTTAACAGGGAGCCCGATACGCAGTATTTT

V: TRBV4-1
D: NA
J: TRBJ1-5
size: NA
CDR3: CASSQEVILYSNQPQHF
DNA: TGCGCCAGCAGCCAAGAGGTGATCCTATATAGCAATCAGCCCCAGCATTTT

V: TRBV20-1
D: TRBD2
J: TRBJ2-7
size: NA
CDR3: CSARSQLAGGSPEQYF
DNA: TGCAGTGCTAGATCCCAACTAGCGGGGGGTAGCCCCGAGCAGTACTTC

V: TRBV7-9
D: NA
J: TRBJ2-7
size: many
CDR3: CASSLGQSEQYF
DNA: TGTGCCAGCAGCTTAGGGCAGTCCGAGCAGTACTTC

V: TRBV6-2/TRBV6-3
D: NA
J: TRBJ1-3
size: NA
CDR3: CASSYGPSEEVWFDKAGTGNTIYF
DNA: TGTGCCAGCAGTTATGGTCCATCCGAAGAAGTATGGTTTGACAAGGCTGGGACTGGAAACACCATATATTTT

V: TRBV19
D: TRBD2
J: TRBJ2-7
size: NA
CDR3: CASTQRGGSSYEQYF
DNA: TGTGCCAGCACCCAGCGGGGGGGAAGCTCCTACGAGCAGTACTTC

V: TRBV29-1
D: NA
J: TRBJ2-7
size: NA
CDR3: CSVEAGARPYEQYF
DNA: TGCAGCGTTGAGGCCGGGGCCAGACCCTACGAGCAGTACTTC

V: TRBV7-9
D: NA
J: TRBJ1-1
size: many
CDR3: CASSLEAFF
DNA: TGTGCCAGCAGCTTAGAAGCTTTCTTT

V: TRBV10-3
D: NA
J: TRBJ1-1
size: many
CDR3: CAISESGGGNTEAFF
DNA: TGTGCCATCAGTGAGTCGGGCGGGGGGAACACTGAAGCTTTCTTT